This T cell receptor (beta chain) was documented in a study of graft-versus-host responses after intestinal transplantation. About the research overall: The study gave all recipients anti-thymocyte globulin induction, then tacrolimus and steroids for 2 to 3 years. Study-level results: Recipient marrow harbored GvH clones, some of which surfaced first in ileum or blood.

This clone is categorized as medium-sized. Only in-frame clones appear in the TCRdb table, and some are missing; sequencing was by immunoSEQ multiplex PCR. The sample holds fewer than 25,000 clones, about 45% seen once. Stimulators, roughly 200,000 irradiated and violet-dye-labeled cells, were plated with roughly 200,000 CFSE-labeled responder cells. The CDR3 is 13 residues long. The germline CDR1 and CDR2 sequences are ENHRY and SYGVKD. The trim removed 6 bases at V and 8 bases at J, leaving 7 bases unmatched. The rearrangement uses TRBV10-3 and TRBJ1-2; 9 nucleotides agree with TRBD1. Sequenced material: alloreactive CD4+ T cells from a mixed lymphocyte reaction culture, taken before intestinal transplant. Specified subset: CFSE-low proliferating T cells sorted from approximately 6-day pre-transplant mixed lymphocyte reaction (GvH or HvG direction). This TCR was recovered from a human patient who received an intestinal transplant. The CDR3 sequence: CAISQTGGEGYTF. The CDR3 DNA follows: TGTGCCATCAGCCAAACAGGGGGCGAAGGCTACACCTTC.